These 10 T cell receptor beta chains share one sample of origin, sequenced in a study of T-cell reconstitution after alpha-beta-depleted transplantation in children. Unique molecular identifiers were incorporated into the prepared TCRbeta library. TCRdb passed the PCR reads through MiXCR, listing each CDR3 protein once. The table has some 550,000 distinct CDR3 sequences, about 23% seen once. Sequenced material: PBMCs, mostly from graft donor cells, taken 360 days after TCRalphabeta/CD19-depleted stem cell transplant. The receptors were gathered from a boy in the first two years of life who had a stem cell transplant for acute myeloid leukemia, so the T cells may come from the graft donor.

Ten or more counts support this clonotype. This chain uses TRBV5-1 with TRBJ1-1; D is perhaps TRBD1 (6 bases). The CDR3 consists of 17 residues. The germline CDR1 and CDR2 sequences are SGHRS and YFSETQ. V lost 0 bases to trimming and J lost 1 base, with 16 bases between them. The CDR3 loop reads CASSLGRGEAENTEAFF. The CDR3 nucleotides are TGCGCCAGCAGCTTGGGGAGGGGGGAGGCCGAGAACACTGAAGCTTTCTTT.

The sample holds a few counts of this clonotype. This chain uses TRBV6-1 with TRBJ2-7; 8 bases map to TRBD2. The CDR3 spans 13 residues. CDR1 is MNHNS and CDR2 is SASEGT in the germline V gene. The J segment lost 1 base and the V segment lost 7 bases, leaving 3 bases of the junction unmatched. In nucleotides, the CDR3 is TGTGCCAGCAAGCGGGGGCCTTCCTACGAGCAGTACTTC. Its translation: CASKRGPSYEQYF.

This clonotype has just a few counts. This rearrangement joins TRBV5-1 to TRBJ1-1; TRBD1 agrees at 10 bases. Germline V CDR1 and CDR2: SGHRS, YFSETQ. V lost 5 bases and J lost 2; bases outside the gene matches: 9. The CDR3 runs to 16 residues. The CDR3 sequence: CASSLGQGPINTEAFF. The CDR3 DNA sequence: TGCGCCAGCAGTCTGGGACAGGGGCCGATTAACACTGAAGCTTTCTTT.

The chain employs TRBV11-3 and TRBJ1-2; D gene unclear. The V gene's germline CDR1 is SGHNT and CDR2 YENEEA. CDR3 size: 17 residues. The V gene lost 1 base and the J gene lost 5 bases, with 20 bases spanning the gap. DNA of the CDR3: TGTGCCAGCAGCTTAGGGGCGGTCAACAGCGGAGGGTATGGCTACACCTTC. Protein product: CASSLGAVNSGGYGYTF.

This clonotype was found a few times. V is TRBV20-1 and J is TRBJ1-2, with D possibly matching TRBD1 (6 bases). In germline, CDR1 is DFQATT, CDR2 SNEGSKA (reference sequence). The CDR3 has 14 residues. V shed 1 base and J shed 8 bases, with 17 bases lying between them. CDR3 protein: CSARVTGREGGYTF. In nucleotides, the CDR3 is TGCAGTGCTAGAGTGACAGGCCGGGAAGGAGGCTACACCTTC.

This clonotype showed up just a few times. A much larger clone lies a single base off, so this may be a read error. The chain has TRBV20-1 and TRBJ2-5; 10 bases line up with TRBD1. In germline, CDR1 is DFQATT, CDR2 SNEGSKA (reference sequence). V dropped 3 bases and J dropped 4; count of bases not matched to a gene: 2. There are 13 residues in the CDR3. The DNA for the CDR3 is TGCAGTGCTAGGGGACAGGGGCTAGAGACCCAGTACTTC. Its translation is CSARGQGLETQYF.

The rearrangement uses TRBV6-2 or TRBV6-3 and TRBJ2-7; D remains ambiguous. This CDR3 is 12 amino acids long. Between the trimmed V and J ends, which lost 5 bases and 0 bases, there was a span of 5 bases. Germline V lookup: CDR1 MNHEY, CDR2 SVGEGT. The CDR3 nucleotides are TGTGCCAGCAGTGCTAACTCCTACGAGCAGTACGTC. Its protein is CASSANSYEQYV.

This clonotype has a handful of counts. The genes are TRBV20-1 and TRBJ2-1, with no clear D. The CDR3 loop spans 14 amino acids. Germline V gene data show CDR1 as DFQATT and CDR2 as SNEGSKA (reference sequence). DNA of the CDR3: TGCAGCTTGGTGGACCCCAATTTGTACAATGAGCAGTTCTTC. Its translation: CSLVDPNLYNEQFF.

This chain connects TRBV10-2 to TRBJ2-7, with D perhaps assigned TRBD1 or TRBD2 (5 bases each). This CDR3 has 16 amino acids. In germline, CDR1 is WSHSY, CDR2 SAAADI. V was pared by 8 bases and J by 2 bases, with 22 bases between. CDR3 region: CASGTGEGRPTYEQYV. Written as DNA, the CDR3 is TGCGCCAGCGGGACGGGTGAGGGGAGACCTACCTACGAGCAGTACGTC.

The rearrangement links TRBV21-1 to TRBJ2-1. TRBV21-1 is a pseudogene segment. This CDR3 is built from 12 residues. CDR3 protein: CASGRTHDEQFF. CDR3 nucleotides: TGTGCCAGCGGTCGGACGCACGATGAGCAGTTCTTC.